Sequencing of this T cell receptor beta chain was carried out in a study of blood T cell repertoires in COVID-19. Sequencing used immunoSEQ multiplex PCR; TCRdb keeps in-frame clones, though not all of them. The sample carries 200,000 or so clones, about 88% recorded once. The CDR3 spans 14 residues. Germline V lookup: CDR1 LNHDA, CDR2 SQIVND (reference sequence). The ends lost 3 bases at V and 8 bases at J; junction bases unmatched: 9. The chain is built from TRBV19 and TRBJ1-2; 7 nucleotides align to TRBD1. The specimen was peripheral blood. The receptor comes from a woman aged 40 to 55 who had recovered from COVID-19. The CDR3 is CASSIRTGLDGYTF. CDR3 DNA: TGTGCCAGTAGTATTAGGACAGGTTTGGACGGCTACACCTTC. The full variable domain, rest sourced from reference TRBV19 and TRBJ1-2, is DGGITQSPKYLFRKEGQNVTLSCEQNLNHDAMYWYRQDPGQGLRLIYYSQIVNDFQKGDIAEGYSVSREKKESFPLTVTSAQKNPTAFYLCASSIRTGLDGYTFGSGTRLTVV.